This entry lists 6 T cell receptor beta chains sequenced from one sample in a study of control samples from healthy donors and cancer patients. Measured with immunoSEQ multiplex PCR; TCRdb has only the in-frame clones, and not every one. The sample includes approximately 230,000 clones, more than 65% of them seen just once. The source material was PBMCs. Receptor source: an older woman with lung cancer.

The chain couples TRBV27 to TRBJ1-5; D unclear. The germline CDR1 and CDR2 sequences are MNHEY and SMNVEV (reference sequence). The CDR3 has 14 residues. The ends were cut back, 2 bases at V and 4 bases at J, with 9 bases in the middle. The CDR3 reads CASSLAMGNQPQHF. The CDR3 DNA follows: TGTGCCAGCAGTTTAGCGATGGGTAATCAGCCCCAGCATTTT.

This chain links TRBV2 with TRBJ2-6; 7 bases match TRBD1. The V segment lost 0 bases and the J segment 5 bases; nucleotides outside the gene matches: 10. CDR3 length: 18 residues. Germline V lookup: CDR1 SNHLY, CDR2 FYNNEI. In DNA form, the CDR3 reads TGTGCCAGCAGTGAAGCGCTAGGGACAGTCAACTGGGCCAACGTCCTGACTTTC. Protein product: CASSEALGTVNWANVLTF.

J is TRBJ1-2 and V is TRBV19; perhaps TRBD1 as D (5 bases). The CDR3 is made up of 14 amino acids. Germline CDR1 and CDR2: LNHDA and SQIVND (reference sequence). The V end was cut by 2 bases, the J end by 2 bases, with 9 bases between. CDR3 DNA sequence: TGTGCCAGTAGTATAACGGCAGGGAACTATGGCTACACCTTC. This codes for CASSITAGNYGYTF.

This clone was observed once. The CDR3 loop is CASSEGQGDTGELFF. The CDR3 DNA reads TGTGCCAGCAGCGAGGGACAGGGGGACACCGGGGAGCTGTTTTTT. The rearrangement joins TRBV7-9 to TRBJ2-2; 11 nucleotides match TRBD1. Unmatched junction bases numbered 2, after V lost 5 bases and J lost 3 bases. The CDR3 has 15 residues. Germline assignment: CDR1 SEHNR and CDR2 FQNEAQ (reference sequence).

This chain links TRBV5-1 with TRBJ2-3; D is undetermined. Trimming removed 4 bases from V and 4 bases from J, with 16 bases in between. Germline CDR1 SGHRS, CDR2 YFSETQ. CDR3 size: 15 residues. CDR3 nucleotides: TGCGCCAGCAGCCTCCGCGAGGCCGCTGCAGATACGCAGTATTTT. Its translation is CASSLREAAADTQYF.

The chain recombines TRBV6-1 with TRBJ1-1; D is ambiguous. Germline-derived CDR1 and CDR2 are MNHNS and SASEGT. There are 13 residues in the CDR3. Deletions cut 4 bases from V and 9 bases from J, with 15 bases between. This chain's CDR3 is CASSAQWTEKAFF. In DNA, the CDR3 is TGTGCCAGCAGTGCCCAATGGACTGAAAAAGCTTTCTTT.